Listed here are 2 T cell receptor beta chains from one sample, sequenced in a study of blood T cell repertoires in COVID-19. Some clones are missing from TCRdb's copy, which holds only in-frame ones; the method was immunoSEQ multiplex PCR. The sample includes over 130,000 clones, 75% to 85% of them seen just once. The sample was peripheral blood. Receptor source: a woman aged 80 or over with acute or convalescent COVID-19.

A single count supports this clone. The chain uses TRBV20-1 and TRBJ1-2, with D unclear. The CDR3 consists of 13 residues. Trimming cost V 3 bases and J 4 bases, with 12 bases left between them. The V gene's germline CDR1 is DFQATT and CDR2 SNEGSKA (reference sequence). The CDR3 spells CSASSQNLYGYTF. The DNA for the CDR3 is TGCAGTGCTAGTAGTCAGAACCTCTATGGCTACACCTTC.

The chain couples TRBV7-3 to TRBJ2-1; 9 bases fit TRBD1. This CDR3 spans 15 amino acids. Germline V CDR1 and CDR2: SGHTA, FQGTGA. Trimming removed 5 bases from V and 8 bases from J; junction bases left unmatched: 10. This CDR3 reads CASSTLPGQGDEQFF. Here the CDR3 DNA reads TGTGCCAGCAGCACACTCCCGGGACAGGGTGATGAGCAGTTCTTC.